What follows is one T cell receptor (beta chain) and its context. Its antigen is not known. These data are taken from a study of early T cells in non-severe SARS-CoV-2 infection. Looking at the study overall: RNA in bulk from unsorted whole blood was sequenced, and chains were unpaired.

Findings of the study overall: Sequences matched to VDJdb favored anti-spike CD8 responses, while private and CD4 specificities were missed.

Germline V gene lookup returns CDR1 DFQATT and CDR2 SNEGSKA (reference sequence). The CDR3 is 12 amino acids. Deletions cut 0 bases from V and 4 bases from J, with 5 bases between. Each cDNA molecule carried a unique molecular identifier. From the 5' RACE reads, TCRdb called clonotypes with MiXCR, one entry per CDR3 protein. The sample lists tens of thousands of distinct CDR3 sequences, roughly 12% seen once, with around 1.5% in the top ten. This TCR was sampled from an adult who was a healthcare worker with PCR-confirmed SARS-CoV-2 infection or an uninfected control (not recorded which). Sequencing used whole blood, obtained at baseline. V is TRBV20-1 and J is TRBJ2-3; no reliable D call. CDR3 in amino acids: CSARDQADTQYF. DNA of the CDR3: TGCAGTGCTAGAGATCAGGCAGATACGCAGTATTTT.